These 11 T cell receptor beta chains were all obtained from the same sample, sequenced in a study of T cell clones after liver transplantation. Here immunoSEQ multiplex PCR was the method, and the copy in TCRdb shows in-frame clones only, minus some. Of 40,000 to 65,000 clones listed, roughly 80% are singletons. Sequences were derived from CD4+ T cells from blood, sampled before liver transplant. The receptors were sampled from a human donor who received a liver transplant.

The V call is TRBV7-2, the J call TRBJ2-1; TRBD2 matches at 14 bases. The CDR3 is 18 amino acids. Germline lookup yields CDR1 SGHTA and CDR2 FQGNSA. After removal of 2 bases from V and 8 bases from J, the junction contained 11 bases not matched to a gene. The CDR3 is CASSLILGLAGGGHEQFF. Here the CDR3 DNA reads TGTGCCAGCAGCTTAATCCTCGGACTAGCGGGAGGCGGACATGAGCAGTTCTTC.

This chain connects TRBV9 to TRBJ1-2; D might be TRBD1 (6 bases). Trimming shortened V by 2 bases and J by 4 bases, and 15 bases separated the two germline ends. The length of the CDR3 is 15 residues. The V gene's germline CDR1 is SGDLS and CDR2 YYNGEE. The DNA of the CDR3 is TGTGCCAGCAGCGTGGAGGGGGTCCCGAGCTATGGCTACACCTTC. The encoded protein is CASSVEGVPSYGYTF.

The chain combines TRBV7-6 with TRBJ1-1, with D possibly TRBD1 on 6 matching bases. Germline V lookup: CDR1 SGHVS, CDR2 FNYEAQ. The CDR3 is 14 amino acids. The V end lost 5 bases, the J end lost 1 base, and 11 bases lay between the germline ends. CDR3 sequence (DNA): TGTGCCAGCAGCGCCCGACAGGAGAACACTGAAGCTTTCTTT. Translated, it gives CASSARQENTEAFF.

For this clone: The junction does not match germline at one end; this may be a read error. Other nucleotide sequences from this sample produce the same CDR3. The DNA of the CDR3 is TGCAGTGTTGAAGGGACTGGGTACGGGGAGCTGTTTTTT. This encodes CSVEGTGYGELFF. The chain is built from TRBV29-1 and TRBJ2-2; D is perhaps TRBD2 (6 bases). The CDR3 is 13 amino acids. Germline values: CDR1 SQVTM, CDR2 ANQGSEA.

This rearrangement joins TRBV27 to TRBJ2-7, with D maybe TRBD2 (7 bases). Germline V CDR1 and CDR2: MNHEY, SMNVEV (reference sequence). CDR3 length equals 16 residues. Trimming left V 0 bases short and J 5 bases short, with 17 bases between. CDR3 nucleotide sequence: TGTGCCAGCAGTTTATCGAGGGGGGGGGCGGCGGACGAGCAGTACTTC. Translated, it gives CASSLSRGGAADEQYF.

This chain connects TRBV9 to TRBJ1-4; tentative D call: TRBD1 (5 bases). With 0 bases removed from V and 7 bases from J, the gap between germline ends came to 10 bases. The CDR3 consists of 14 residues. CDR1 and CDR2 from the germline V gene are SGDLS and YYNGEE. Here the CDR3 DNA reads TGTGCCAGCAGCGTAGTGGGGGATAGTGAAAAACTGTTTTTT. Its translation: CASSVVGDSEKLFF.

The chain uses TRBV5-1 and TRBJ1-4, with 9 bases identical to TRBD1. CDR3 length: 14 residues. Germline values: CDR1 SGHRS, CDR2 YFSETQ. Trimming took 3 bases from V and 7 from J; bases not matched to a gene: 4. This CDR3 reads CASSSGTGTEKLFF. DNA of the CDR3: TGCGCCAGCAGCTCCGGGACAGGGACTGAAAAACTGTTTTTT.

V is TRBV6-4 and J is TRBJ2-2, with TRBD1 identical over 8 bases. The CDR3 totals 14 residues. Germline V gene sequence: CDR1 MRHNA, CDR2 SNTAGT. V gave up 3 bases and J gave up 6 bases; unmatched junction bases: 3. The CDR3 DNA sequence: TGTGCCAGCAGTGATTCGGACAGGGCCGGGGAGCTGTTTTTT. Translated, it gives CASSDSDRAGELFF.

This chain connects TRBV6-1 to TRBJ1-2; D remains unclear. Germline V gene lookup returns CDR1 MNHNS and CDR2 SASEGT. V lost 2 bases and J lost 4, with 11 bases in between. The CDR3 is 14 amino acids. This CDR3 reads CASSEREGIYGYTF. DNA of the CDR3: TGTGCCAGCAGTGAAAGGGAAGGGATCTATGGCTACACCTTC.

The chain carries TRBV5-1 and TRBJ2-1; 8 bases fit TRBD1. The CDR3 consists of 16 residues. Unmatched junction bases numbered 14, after V lost 2 bases and J lost 10 bases. CDR1 is SGHRS, CDR2 YFSETQ, per germline. CDR3 sequence: CASSFQGAQYRSEQFF. CDR3 nucleotide sequence: TGCGCCAGCAGCTTCCAGGGGGCCCAATACAGAAGCGAGCAGTTCTTC.

The CDR3 DNA follows: TGCGCCAGCAGCCAAGATACGGCTAGCCCACAGAACACCGGGGAGCTGTTTTTT. As protein: CASSQDTASPQNTGELFF. This chain uses TRBV4-1 with TRBJ2-2, with TRBD2 as a possible D gene (5 bases). V was clipped by 0 bases and J by 1 base, with 15 bases between them. The CDR3 length is 18 residues. The V gene's germline CDR1 is MGHRA and CDR2 YSYEKL.